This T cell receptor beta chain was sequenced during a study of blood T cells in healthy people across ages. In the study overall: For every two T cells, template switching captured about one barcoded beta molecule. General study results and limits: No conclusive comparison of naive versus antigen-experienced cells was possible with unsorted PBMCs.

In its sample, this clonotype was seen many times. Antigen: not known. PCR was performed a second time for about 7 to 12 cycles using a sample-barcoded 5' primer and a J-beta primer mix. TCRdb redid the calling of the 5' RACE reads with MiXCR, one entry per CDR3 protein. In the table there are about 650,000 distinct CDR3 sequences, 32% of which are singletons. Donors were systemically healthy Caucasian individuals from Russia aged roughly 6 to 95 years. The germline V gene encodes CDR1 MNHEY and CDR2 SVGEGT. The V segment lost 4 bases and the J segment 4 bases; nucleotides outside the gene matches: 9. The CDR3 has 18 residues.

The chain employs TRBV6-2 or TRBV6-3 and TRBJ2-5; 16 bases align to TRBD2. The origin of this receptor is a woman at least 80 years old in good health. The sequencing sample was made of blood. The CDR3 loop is CASSSPGLAGGPRETQYF. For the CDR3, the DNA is TGTGCCAGCAGTTCCCCGGGACTAGCGGGGGGGCCGAGAGAGACCCAGTACTTC.